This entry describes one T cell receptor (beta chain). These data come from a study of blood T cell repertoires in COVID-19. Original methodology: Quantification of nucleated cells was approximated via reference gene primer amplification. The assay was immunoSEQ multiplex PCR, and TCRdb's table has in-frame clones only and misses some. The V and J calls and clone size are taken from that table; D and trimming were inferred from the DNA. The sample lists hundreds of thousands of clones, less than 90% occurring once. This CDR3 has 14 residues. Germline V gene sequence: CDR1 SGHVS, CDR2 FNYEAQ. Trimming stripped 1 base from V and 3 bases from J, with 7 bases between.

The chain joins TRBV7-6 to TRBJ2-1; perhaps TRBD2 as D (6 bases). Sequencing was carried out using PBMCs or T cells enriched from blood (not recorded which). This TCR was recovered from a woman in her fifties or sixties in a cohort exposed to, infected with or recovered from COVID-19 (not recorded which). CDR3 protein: CASSLGGDYNEQFF. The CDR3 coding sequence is TGTGCCAGCAGCTTAGGCGGGGACTACAATGAGCAGTTCTTC. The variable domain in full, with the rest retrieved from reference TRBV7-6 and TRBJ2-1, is GAGVSQSPRYKVTKRGQDVALRCDPISGHVSLYWYRQALGQGPEFLTYFNYEAQQDKSGLPNDRFSAERPEGSISTLTIQRTEQRDSAMYRCASSLGGDYNEQFFGPGTRLTVL.